This entry is about one T cell receptor (beta chain). The entry originates in a study of blood T cell repertoires in COVID-19. Study-wide background: Sites in the United States, Italy and Spain provided acute and convalescent COVID-19 samples.

V shed 4 bases, J shed 0 bases, and the junction held 10 bases outside the gene matches. The CDR3 sequence is 17 residues long. Germline V CDR1 and CDR2: SGHNT, YYREEE (reference sequence). Participant age was roughly 18 to 89 years, and participants resided in fewer than 25 US areas. Sequenced by immunoSEQ multiplex PCR; TCRdb stores in-frame clones only, minus some. The sample lists about 180,000 clones, around 86% occurring once. Sequencing used PBMCs or T cells enriched from blood (not recorded which). This clonotype was sampled from a woman aged 25 to 39 who had recovered from COVID-19. The rearrangement links TRBV5-4 to TRBJ1-2; TRBD1 agrees at 9 bases. The chain's CDR3 is CASSPGTGSLSNYGYTF. The CDR3 bases are TGTGCCAGCAGCCCTGGGACAGGGTCGTTGTCTAACTATGGCTACACCTTC.